The entry below describes one TCR beta chain. The antigen is unknown. The record originates from a study of T-cell reconstitution after alpha-beta-depleted transplantation in children. Findings and limits, study-wide: Where alpha-beta T cells came from about two months after transplant was reportedly several hundred expanded graft clones. Elevated TCRbeta diversity at day 60 was traced, in some patients, to surviving recipient T cells and thymic progenitors. The authors attributed T-cell counts and diversity one year after transplant mostly to newly produced T cells.

Trimming stripped 1 base from V and 7 bases from J, with 12 bases between. The CDR3 loop spans 14 amino acids. Germline values: CDR1 SGHDT, CDR2 YYEEEE. As it was prepared, the TCRbeta library received unique molecular identifiers. TCRdb re-called the PCR reads with MiXCR, one entry per CDR3 protein. This repertoire shows about 540,000 distinct CDR3 sequences, 25% to 30% found once; its top ten account for around a third. The chain combines TRBV5-6 with TRBJ2-1; D may correspond to TRBD1 or TRBD2 (5 bases each). The material was PBMCs, obtained before TCRalphabeta/CD19-depleted stem cell transplant. The TCR comes from a boy in the first two years of life with Wiskott-Aldrich syndrome, due to receive a stem cell transplant. DNA of the CDR3: TGTGCCAGCAGCTTGTTCGGGACGGAGAATGAGCAGTTCTTC. Amino acid sequence: CASSLFGTENEQFF.